This T cell receptor beta chain was sequenced during a study of blood T cells in healthy people across ages. V lost 7 bases and J 5 bases, leaving 11 bases between the germline ends. Germline V gene data show CDR1 as SQVTM and CDR2 as ANQGSEA. The CDR3 extends over 11 amino acids. In its sample, this clonotype was seen a few times. Its cognate antigen is unknown. Next came a second PCR, run for about 7 to 12 cycles, which used a sample-barcoded 5' primer along with a J-beta primer mix. TCRdb processed the 5' RACE reads anew with MiXCR; each CDR3 protein has one entry. The sample records around 1,700,000 distinct CDR3 sequences, 28% being singletons. Sample donors were healthy Caucasian individuals that came from Russia, aged roughly 6 to 100. With each sample, at least 5 micrograms of total RNA were extracted. Study-wide findings and caveats: Roughly linear age-related decline in beta diversity appeared, significant by age about 40.

Sequenced: blood. The J gene is TRBJ1-1, the V gene TRBV29-1; D not certain. This TCR was recovered from a young woman in good health. CDR3 residues: CSALEVTEAFF. In DNA, the CDR3 is TGCAGCGCCCTAGAGGTGACTGAAGCTTTCTTT.